The sequence of this TCR beta chain was determined in a study of shared clonotypes between healthy human individuals. The data were produced by immunoSEQ multiplex PCR, yet TCRdb's version contains in-frame clones alone and is incomplete. Altogether almost 750,000 clones are present, 72% being singletons, with the ten largest covering under 2%. Findings of the study overall: Among a few donors, approximately 5% of naive CD4 clonotypes were found in common.

The CDR3 runs 13 residues. Per the germline V gene, CDR1 is SEHNR and CDR2 is FQNEAQ (reference sequence). Trimming left V 2 bases short and J 3 bases short, with 4 bases between. A note on this clone: As yet, its antigen is unknown.

V usage is TRBV7-9 and J usage is TRBJ2-2; D gene ambiguous. The receptor was derived from a woman younger than 45 in good health. Sequencing used memory CD4+ T cells sorted from blood. Subset specified: CD45RA-negative fraction. CDR3 sequence: CASSLPDTGELFF. CDR3 nucleotide sequence: TGTGCCAGCAGCTTACCCGACACCGGGGAGCTGTTTTTT.